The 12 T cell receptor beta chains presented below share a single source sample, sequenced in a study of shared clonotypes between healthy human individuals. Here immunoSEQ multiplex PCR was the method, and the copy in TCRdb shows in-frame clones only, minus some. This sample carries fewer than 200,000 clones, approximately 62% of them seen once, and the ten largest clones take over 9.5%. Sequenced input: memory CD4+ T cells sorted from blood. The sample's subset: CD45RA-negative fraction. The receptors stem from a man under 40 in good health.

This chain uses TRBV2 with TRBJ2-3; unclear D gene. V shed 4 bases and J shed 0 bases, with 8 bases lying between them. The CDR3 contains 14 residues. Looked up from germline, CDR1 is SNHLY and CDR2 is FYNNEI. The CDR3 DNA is TGTGCCAGCAGTGCCGACCGTAGCACAGATACGCAGTATTTT. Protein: CASSADRSTDTQYF.

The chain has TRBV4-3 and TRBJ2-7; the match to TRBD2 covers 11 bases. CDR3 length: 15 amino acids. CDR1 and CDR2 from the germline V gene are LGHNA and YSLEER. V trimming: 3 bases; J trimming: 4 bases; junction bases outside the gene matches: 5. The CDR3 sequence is CASSQPTSGRYEQYF. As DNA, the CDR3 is TGCGCCAGCAGCCAGCCAACTAGCGGGAGATACGAGCAGTACTTC.

In DNA form, the CDR3 reads TGTGCCAGCAGTTCCTTGATTCCCTACGAGCAGTACTTC. It codes for CASSSLIPYEQYF. This chain connects TRBV27 to TRBJ2-7; D is undetermined. This CDR3 has 13 residues. The V gene lost 4 bases and the J gene lost 2 bases, with 9 bases spanning the gap. From germline, CDR1 is MNHEY and CDR2 SMNVEV (reference sequence).

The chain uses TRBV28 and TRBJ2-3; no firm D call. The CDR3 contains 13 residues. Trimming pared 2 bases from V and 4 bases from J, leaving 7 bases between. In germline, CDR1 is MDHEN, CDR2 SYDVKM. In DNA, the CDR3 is TGTGCCAGCAGTTTAGTTTTATCAGATACGCAGTATTTT. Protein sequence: CASSLVLSDTQYF.

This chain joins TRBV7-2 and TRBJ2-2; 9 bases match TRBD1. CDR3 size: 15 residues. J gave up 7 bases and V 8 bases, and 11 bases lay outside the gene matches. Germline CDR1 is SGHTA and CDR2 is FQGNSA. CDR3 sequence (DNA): TGTGCCAGCGGACGGGACAGGGTAGTCAACGGGGAGCTGTTTTTT. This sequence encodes CASGRDRVVNGELFF.

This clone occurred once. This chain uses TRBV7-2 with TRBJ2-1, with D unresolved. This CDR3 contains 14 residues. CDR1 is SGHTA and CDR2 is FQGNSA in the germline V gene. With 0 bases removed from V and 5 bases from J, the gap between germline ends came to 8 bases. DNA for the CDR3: TGTGCCAGCAGCTTAGCGTCTTACAACAATGAGCAGTTCTTC. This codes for CASSLASYNNEQFF.

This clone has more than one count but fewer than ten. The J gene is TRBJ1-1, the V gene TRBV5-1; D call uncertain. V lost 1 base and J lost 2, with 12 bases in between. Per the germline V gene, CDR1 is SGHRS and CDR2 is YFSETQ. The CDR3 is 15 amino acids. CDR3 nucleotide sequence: TGCGCCAGCAGCTTGATAGGCCCAGCCAACACTGAAGCTTTCTTT. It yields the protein CASSLIGPANTEAFF. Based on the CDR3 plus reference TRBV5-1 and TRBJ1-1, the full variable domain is KAGVTQTPRYLIKTRGQQVTLSCSPISGHRSVSWYQQTPGQGLQFLFEYFSETQRNKGNFPGRFSGRQFSNSRSEMNVSTLELGDSALYLCASSLIGPANTEAFFGQGTRLTVV.

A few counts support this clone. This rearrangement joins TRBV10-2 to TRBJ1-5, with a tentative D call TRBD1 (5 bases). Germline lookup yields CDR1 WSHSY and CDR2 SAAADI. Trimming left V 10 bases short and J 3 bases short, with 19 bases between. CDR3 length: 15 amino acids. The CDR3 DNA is TGCGCCACCCGAGACGGGACGCCTGACAATCAGCCCCAGCATTTT. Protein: CATRDGTPDNQPQHF.

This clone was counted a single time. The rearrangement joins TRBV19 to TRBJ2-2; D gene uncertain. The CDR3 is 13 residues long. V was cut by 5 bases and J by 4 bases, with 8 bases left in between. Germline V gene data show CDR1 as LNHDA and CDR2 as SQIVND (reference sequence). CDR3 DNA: TGTGCCAGTAGTGTAAGAGGCACCGGGGAGCTGTTTTTT. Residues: CASSVRGTGELFF.

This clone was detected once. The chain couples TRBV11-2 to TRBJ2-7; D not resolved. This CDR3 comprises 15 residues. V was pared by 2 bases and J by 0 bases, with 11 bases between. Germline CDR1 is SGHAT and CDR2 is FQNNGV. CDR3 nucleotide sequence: TGTGCCAGCAGCTTAAATTCTCAGAGCTCCTACGAGCAGTACTTC. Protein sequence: CASSLNSQSSYEQYF.

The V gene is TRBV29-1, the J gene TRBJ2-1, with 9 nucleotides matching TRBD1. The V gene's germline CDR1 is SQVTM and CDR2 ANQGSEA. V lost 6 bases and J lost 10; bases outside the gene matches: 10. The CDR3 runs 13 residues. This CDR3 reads CSVGDRARVEQFF. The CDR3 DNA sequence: TGCAGCGTGGGGGACAGGGCGAGGGTCGAGCAGTTCTTC.

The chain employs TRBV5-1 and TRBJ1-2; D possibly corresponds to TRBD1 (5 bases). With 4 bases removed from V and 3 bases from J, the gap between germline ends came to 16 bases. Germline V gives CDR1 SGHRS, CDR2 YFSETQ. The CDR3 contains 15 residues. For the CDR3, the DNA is TGCGCCAGCAGCCTGGGACGGTTCTCGGACTATGGCTACACCTTC. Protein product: CASSLGRFSDYGYTF. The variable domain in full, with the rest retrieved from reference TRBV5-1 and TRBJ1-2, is KAGVTQTPRYLIKTRGQQVTLSCSPISGHRSVSWYQQTPGQGLQFLFEYFSETQRNKGNFPGRFSGRQFSNSRSEMNVSTLELGDSALYLCASSLGRFSDYGYTFGSGTRLTVV.